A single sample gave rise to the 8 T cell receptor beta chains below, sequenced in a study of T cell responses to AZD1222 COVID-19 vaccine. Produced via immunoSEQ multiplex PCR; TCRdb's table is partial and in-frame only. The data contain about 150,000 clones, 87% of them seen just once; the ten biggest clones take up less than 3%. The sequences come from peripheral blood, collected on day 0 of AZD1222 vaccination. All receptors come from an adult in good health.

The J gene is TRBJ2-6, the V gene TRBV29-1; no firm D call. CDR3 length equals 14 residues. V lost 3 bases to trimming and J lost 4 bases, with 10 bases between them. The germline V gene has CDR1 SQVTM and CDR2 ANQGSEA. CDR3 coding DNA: TGCAGCGTTGAGGGCCACTCCGGGGCCAACGTCCTGACTTTC. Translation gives CSVEGHSGANVLTF. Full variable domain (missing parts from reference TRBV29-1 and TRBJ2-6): SAVISQKPSRDICQRGTSLTIQCQVDSQVTMMFWYRQQPGQSLTLIATANQGSEATYESGFVIDKFPISRPNLTFSTLTVSNMSPEDSSIYLCSVEGHSGANVLTFGAGSRLTVL.

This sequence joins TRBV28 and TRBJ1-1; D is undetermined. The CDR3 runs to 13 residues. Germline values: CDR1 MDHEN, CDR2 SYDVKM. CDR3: CAAGRFSYTEAFF. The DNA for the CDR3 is TGTGCAGCGGGCAGATTTTCCTACACTGAAGCTTTCTTT. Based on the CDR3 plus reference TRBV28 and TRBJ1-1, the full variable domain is DVKVTQSSRYLVKRTGEKVFLECVQDMDHENMFWYRQDPGLGLRLIYFSYDVKMKEKGDIPEGYSVSREKKERFSLILESASTNQTSMYLCAAGRFSYTEAFFGQGTRLTVV.

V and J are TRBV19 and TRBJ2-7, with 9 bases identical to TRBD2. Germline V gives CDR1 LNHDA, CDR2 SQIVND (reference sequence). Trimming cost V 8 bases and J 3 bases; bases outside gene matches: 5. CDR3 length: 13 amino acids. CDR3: CASPREGSYEQYF. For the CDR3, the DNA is TGTGCCAGTCCGCGGGAGGGGAGCTACGAGCAGTACTTC.

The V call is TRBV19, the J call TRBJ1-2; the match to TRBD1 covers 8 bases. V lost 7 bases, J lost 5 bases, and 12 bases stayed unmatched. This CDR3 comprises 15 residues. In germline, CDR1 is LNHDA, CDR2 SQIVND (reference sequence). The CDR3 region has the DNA TGTGCCAGTACCGGCGAGGCAGGGGGCTTATATGGCTACACCTTC. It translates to CASTGEAGGLYGYTF. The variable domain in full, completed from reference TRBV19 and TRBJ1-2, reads DGGITQSPKYLFRKEGQNVTLSCEQNLNHDAMYWYRQDPGQGLRLIYYSQIVNDFQKGDIAEGYSVSREKKESFPLTVTSAQKNPTAFYLCASTGEAGGLYGYTFGSGTRLTVV.

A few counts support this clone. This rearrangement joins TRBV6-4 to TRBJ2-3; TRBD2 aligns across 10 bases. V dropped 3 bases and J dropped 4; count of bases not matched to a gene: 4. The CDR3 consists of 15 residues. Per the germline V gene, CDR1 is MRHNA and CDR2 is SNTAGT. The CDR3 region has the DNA TGTGCCAGCAGTGAATCTAGCGGGAGCGCAGATACGCAGTATTTT. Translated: CASSESSGSADTQYF.

The CDR3 nucleotides read TGCGCCAGCAGTATCGGGACAGGGGCAAGATCCTACGAGCAGTACTTC. Amino acids: CASSIGTGARSYEQYF. The chain has TRBV5-1 and TRBJ2-7; 10 nucleotides line up with TRBD1. This CDR3 is 16 amino acids long. Germline-derived CDR1 and CDR2 are SGHRS and YFSETQ. V shed 5 bases, J shed 1 base, and the junction held 9 bases outside the gene matches.

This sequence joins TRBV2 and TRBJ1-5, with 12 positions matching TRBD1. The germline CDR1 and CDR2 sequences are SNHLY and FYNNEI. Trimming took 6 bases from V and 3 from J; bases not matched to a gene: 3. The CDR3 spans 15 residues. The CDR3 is CASRGQGASNQPQHF. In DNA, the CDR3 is TGTGCCAGCAGGGGACAGGGGGCCTCCAATCAGCCCCAGCATTTT.

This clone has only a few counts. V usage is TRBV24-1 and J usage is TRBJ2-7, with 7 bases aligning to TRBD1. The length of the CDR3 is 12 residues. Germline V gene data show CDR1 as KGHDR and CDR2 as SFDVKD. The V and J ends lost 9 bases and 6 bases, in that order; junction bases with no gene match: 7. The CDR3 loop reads CATSARGREQYF. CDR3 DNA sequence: TGTGCCACCTCGGCAAGGGGGCGCGAGCAGTACTTC.